Described below is a single TCR beta chain sequence and its context. The antigen is not known. CDR3 length: 14 residues. Germline V CDR1 and CDR2: DFQATT, SNEGSKA (reference sequence). The data originate from a study of post-analysis software for immune sequencing data. Study-wide points: Relative to controls, patients had about 5 TRBV segments at higher frequency, with TRBV5-6, TRBV5-1 and TRBV20-1 among these. For normalized Chao1 diversity, multiple sclerosis patients scored significantly lower than controls did.

Unique molecular identifiers were built into the TCR beta cDNA libraries. With roughly 0.9 to 11 million T cells as the source, roughly 500,000 cDNA molecules resulted. TCRdb redid the calling of the PCR reads with MiXCR, one entry per CDR3 protein. The table shows some 890,000 distinct CDR3 sequences, with about 53% occurring only once. The sample consisted of blood. The chain joins TRBV20-1 to TRBJ2-7; 7 positions match TRBD1. The last part of the DNA fits TRBJ2-5 better; the J call may be wrong. The source of this sequence is a girl under 18 with multiple sclerosis. CDR3 sequence (DNA): TGCAGTGCTACCCGACAGGGTGCCCAAGAGACCCAGTACTTC. Translation: CSATRQGAQETQYF.